The 16 T cell receptor beta chains below all came from one sample that was sequenced in a study of graft-versus-host responses after intestinal transplantation. Clones were sequenced by immunoSEQ multiplex PCR, and TCRdb holds only the in-frame ones, with some missing. The sample has about 20,000 clones; 86% are singletons. The input for sequencing was bone marrow, taken approximately 19 weeks after transplant. The receptors shown here come from a human patient who received an intestinal transplant, so some T cells may come from the graft donor.

The V call is TRBV5-8, the J call TRBJ1-1; possibly TRBD1 for D (6 bases). CDR3 size: 14 residues. V dropped 4 bases and J dropped 4 bases, with 14 bases sitting between them. Germline CDR1 and CDR2: SGHTS and YDEGEE. DNA for the CDR3: TGTGCCAGCAGCGCCGGCGGGGGCTCCACTGAAGCTTTCTTT. Its translation is CASSAGGGSTEAFF.

The chain joins TRBV29-1 to TRBJ1-1, with D perhaps matching TRBD1 (6 bases). V was clipped by 5 bases and J by 3 bases, with 16 bases between them. This CDR3 has 14 residues. The germline gives CDR1 SQVTM, CDR2 ANQGSEA. The CDR3 sequence: CSVCTLRGDTEAFF. The CDR3 region has the DNA TGCAGCGTTTGTACTTTGAGGGGGGACACTGAAGCTTTCTTT.

This clone has just a few counts. The chain uses TRBV6-5 and TRBJ2-3; D gene uncertain. CDR1 MNHEY and CDR2 SVGAGI come from the germline V gene. The CDR3 consists of 15 residues. V lost 3 bases, J lost 0 bases, and 10 bases lay in between. Here the CDR3 reads CASSYGVGSTDTQYF. DNA of the CDR3: TGTGCCAGCAGTTATGGGGTTGGTAGCACAGATACGCAGTATTTT.

The chain carries TRBV29-1 and TRBJ2-2, with 8 bases fitting TRBD1. The CDR3 loop spans 13 amino acids. V lost 8 bases to trimming and J lost 1 base; unmatched junction nucleotides: 3. Germline CDR1 is SQVTM and CDR2 is ANQGSEA. CDR3 DNA: TGCAGCACAGGGGGTATGAACACCGGGGAGCTGTTTTTT. It encodes CSTGGMNTGELFF.

The rearrangement uses TRBV10-2 and TRBJ2-3; no firm D call. Trimming pared 4 bases from V and 4 bases from J, leaving 9 bases between. The CDR3 sequence is 13 residues long. Germline assignment: CDR1 WSHSY and CDR2 SAAADI. The CDR3 DNA sequence: TGCGCCAGCAGTGGGGGTGCGGCAGATACGCAGTATTTT. It encodes CASSGGAADTQYF.

This clone was found once. This chain joins TRBV21-1 and TRBJ1-5; the table names TRBD1, a call not compared with the DNA. TRBV21-1 constitutes a pseudogene. This CDR3 comprises 18 residues. The CDR3 is CASILLKGIFPSNQPQHF. As DNA, the CDR3 is TGTGCCAGCATCCTCCTAAAGGGGATTTTTCCAAGCAATCAGCCCCAGCATTTT.

The chain carries TRBV19 and TRBJ1-5; D is perhaps TRBD1 (6 bases). CDR1 and CDR2 from the germline V gene are LNHDA and SQIVND (reference sequence). V gave up 3 bases and J gave up 7 bases, with 10 bases separating them. The CDR3 totals 13 residues. The CDR3: CASSMGGTQPQHF. In DNA, the CDR3 is TGTGCCAGTAGTATGGGGGGGACACAGCCCCAGCATTTT.

The chain recombines TRBV5-4 with TRBJ1-2; D ambiguous. Germline values: CDR1 SGHNT, CDR2 YYREEE (reference sequence). Trimming took off 4 bases at V and 3 bases at J, with 13 bases between the two ends. The CDR3 has 14 amino acids. Here the CDR3 DNA reads TGTGCCAGCAGCCCCCGGCGGGTGGACTATGGCTACACCTTC. It is translated as CASSPRRVDYGYTF.

The genes are TRBV6-6 and TRBJ2-7, with 10 nucleotides matching TRBD1. Germline CDR1 is MNHNY and CDR2 is SVGAGI (reference sequence). The junction had 6 bases not matched to a gene; V was cut back by 9 bases and J by 4 bases. The length of the CDR3 is 13 residues. CDR3 in amino acids: CASSGTGVYEQYF. The CDR3, as DNA: TGTGCCAGTTCCGGGACAGGGGTTTACGAGCAGTACTTC.

This chain joins TRBV11-2 and TRBJ2-4; TRBD2 aligns across 13 bases. The CDR3 extends over 16 amino acids. Germline V gene sequence: CDR1 SGHAT, CDR2 FQNNGV. Trimming cost V 2 bases and J 7 bases; bases outside gene matches: 5. The CDR3: CASSLTSGRAGNIQYF. CDR3 in DNA: TGTGCCAGCAGCTTAACTAGCGGGAGGGCCGGGAACATTCAGTACTTC. The entire variable domain, with the rest obtained from reference TRBV11-2 and TRBJ2-4, is as follows: EAGVAQSPRYKIIEKRQSVAFWCNPISGHATLYWYQQILGQGPKLLIQFQNNGVVDDSQLPKDRFSAERLKGVDSTLKIQPAKLEDSAVYLCASSLTSGRAGNIQYFGAGTRLSVL.

The chain has TRBV9 and TRBJ2-5; 7 nucleotides align to TRBD2. The junction had 9 bases not matched to a gene; V was cut back by 3 bases and J by 4 bases. Looked up from germline, CDR1 is SGDLS and CDR2 is YYNGEE. The CDR3 totals 15 residues. The CDR3 region has the DNA TGTGCCAGCAGCGCTGCCACTAGCGCCCTAGAGACCCAGTACTTC. This sequence encodes CASSAATSALETQYF.

This clone has only one observation. The rearrangement uses TRBV14 and TRBJ2-2, with a possible D match to TRBD2 (5 bases). The CDR3 is 14 residues long. The germline gives CDR1 SGHDN, CDR2 FVKESK. The ends were cut back, 0 bases at V and 7 bases at J, with 9 bases in the middle. The DNA of the CDR3 is TGTGCCAGCAGCCAAGATCGGGGAGACGGGGAGCTGTTTTTT. Encoded protein: CASSQDRGDGELFF.

The gene calls are TRBV27 and TRBJ1-5; no clear D gene. Trimming shortened V by 5 bases and J by 0 bases, and 11 bases separated the two germline ends. The CDR3 has 15 amino acids. Germline CDR1 MNHEY, CDR2 SMNVEV (reference sequence). In nucleotides, the CDR3 is TGTGCCAGCAGTGCCCTTAGCCCTAGCAATCAGCCCCAGCATTTT. Its translation is CASSALSPSNQPQHF.

V is TRBV13 and J is TRBJ1-1, with unresolved D. V was clipped by 5 bases and J by 8 bases, with 12 bases between them. The CDR3 loop spans 12 amino acids. Per the germline V gene, CDR1 is PRHDT and CDR2 is FYEKMQ (reference sequence). CDR3: CASSQHRREAFF. The CDR3 DNA is TGTGCCAGCAGCCAACACAGACGGGAAGCTTTCTTT.

The chain carries TRBV6-5 and TRBJ2-3; D is unresolved. Trimming took 2 bases from V and 4 from J, leaving 13 bases between them. From germline, CDR1 is MNHEY and CDR2 SVGAGI. This CDR3 region has 15 residues. The CDR3 region is CASSYGTARADTQYF. DNA for the CDR3: TGTGCCAGCAGTTACGGTACGGCACGAGCAGATACGCAGTATTTT.

The chain is built from TRBV29-1 and TRBJ2-5; D is uncertain. The germline V gene encodes CDR1 SQVTM and CDR2 ANQGSEA. The V and J ends lost 2 bases and 5 bases respectively, with 15 bases between them. The CDR3 consists of 14 residues. In nucleotides, the CDR3 is TGCAGCGTTGAACCACCGGTCCTCTGGGAGACCCAGTACTTC. Encoded protein: CSVEPPVLWETQYF.